These T cell receptor beta chains were read from a single sample in a study of blood T cell repertoires in COVID-19. TCRdb's table, derived via immunoSEQ multiplex PCR, lists solely in-frame clones and lacks some. The sample shows fewer than 200,000 clones, approximately 80% of them seen only once. What was sequenced was PBMCs or T cells enriched from blood (not recorded which). The receptors shown here come from a man aged 45-60 years who had recovered from COVID-19. The CDR3 runs from the conserved cysteine through the conserved F or W. D genes are given only for firm matches. Clone size is given for some rows only: seen once, a few or many times, or a class if the clone is expanded.

cdr3_aa	cdr3_nt	j_call	v_call	clone_size	d_call
CASSPDRAGTEAFF	TGTGCCAGCAGTCCGGACAGGGCCGGCACTGAAGCTTTCTTT	TRBJ1-1	TRBV27	few	TRBD1
CASSGLAGGSAYYNEQFF	TGTGCCAGTAGTGGTCTAGCGGGGGGCTCCGCCTACTACAATGAGCAGTTCTTC	TRBJ2-1	TRBV19	.	TRBD2
CASSPTGADTQYF	TGTGCCAGCAGCCCGACAGGGGCAGATACGCAGTATTTT	TRBJ2-3	TRBV6-5	few	TRBD1
CASSAGGYENTIYF	TGTGCCAGCAGCGCCGGTGGTTACGAAAACACCATATATTTT	TRBJ1-3	TRBV13	.	.
CASSRPGGHEQFF	TGTGCCAGCAGTCGCCCGGGGGGGCATGAGCAGTTCTTC	TRBJ2-1	TRBV27	once	TRBD2
CASSLINSPRETQYF	TGTGCCAGCAGCTTGATTAACAGCCCACGGGAGACCCAGTACTTC	TRBJ2-5	TRBV5-6	.	.
CSASGNTEAFF	TGCAGTGCTTCCGGGAACACTGAAGCTTTCTTT	TRBJ1-1	TRBV20-1	.	.
CASSDDNGYTF	TGTGCCAGCAGCGATGACAATGGCTACACCTTC	TRBJ1-2	TRBV7-6	.	.
CASGSPRGDRGLSGNTIYF	TGTGCTAGTGGTTCACCCCGCGGGGACAGGGGGTTATCTGGAAACACCATATATTTT	TRBJ1-3	TRBV12-5	.	TRBD1
CASMKAGNTGELFF	TGTGCCAGCATGAAGGCAGGGAACACCGGGGAGCTGTTTTTT	TRBJ2-2	TRBV6-5	.	.
CASSADGGLPLHF	TGCGCCAGCAGCGCGGACGGGGGGTTGCCCCTCCACTTT	TRBJ1-6	TRBV5-1	.	.
CASSYSRHYGYTF	TGTGCCAGCAGTTACTCGAGGCATTATGGCTACACCTTC	TRBJ1-2	TRBV6-2/TRBV6-3	.	.
CASRDDRYNSPLHF	TGTGCCAGTAGAGATGACAGGTATAATTCACCCCTCCACTTT	TRBJ1-6	TRBV19	.	.
CASSPEITEAFF	TGTGCCAGCAGCCCGGAGATCACTGAAGCTTTCTTT	TRBJ1-1	TRBV13	.	.
CASSQSRTIAGLGNEQFF	TGCGCCAGCAGCCAATCACGGACTATAGCGGGACTCGGTAATGAGCAGTTCTTC	TRBJ2-1	TRBV4-1	.	TRBD2
CASSLGQGTLYEQYF	TGTGCCAGCAGCCTTGGACAGGGAACCCTCTACGAGCAGTACTTC	TRBJ2-7	TRBV5-4	.	TRBD1
CASSPRTGGNTGELFF	TGCGCCAGCAGCCCAAGGACAGGGGGGAACACCGGGGAGCTGTTTTTT	TRBJ2-2	TRBV5-1	.	TRBD1
CASQTGVNTEAFF	TGTGCCAGTCAAACAGGGGTGAACACTGAAGCTTTCTTT	TRBJ1-1	TRBV2	.	TRBD1
CASSGAGGIAKNIQYF	TGTGCCAGCAGTGGAGCAGGGGGGATAGCCAAAAACATTCAGTACTTC	TRBJ2-4	TRBV9	.	.
CAVTGSGANVLTF	TGTGCCGTCACGGGATCTGGGGCCAACGTCCTGACTTTC	TRBJ2-6	TRBV7-9	.	.
CASSPQQGRTQYF	TGTGCCAGCAGCCCCCAACAGGGACGAACGCAGTATTTT	TRBJ2-3	TRBV7-6	.	.
CASSPPRGARQETQYF	TGTGCCAGCAGCCCCCCCCGGGGGGCCAGACAAGAGACCCAGTACTTC	TRBJ2-5	TRBV3-1/TRBV3-2	.	.
CSVRDRTAFF	TGCAGCGTTCGGGACAGGACAGCTTTCTTT	TRBJ1-1	TRBV29-1	few	TRBD1
CASSEGREDNSPLHF	TGTGCCAGCAGTGAAGGTAGGGAGGATAATTCACCCCTCCACTTT	TRBJ1-6	TRBV6-1	.	.
CASSDYRGSSYEQYF	TGTGCCAGTAGTGACTACAGGGGAAGCTCCTACGAGCAGTACTTC	TRBJ2-7	TRBV19	.	TRBD1
CASSQPQKDTYYGYTF	TGTGCCAGCAGCCAACCCCAGAAGGACACCTACTATGGCTACACCTTC	TRBJ1-2	TRBV4-2	.	.
CASSPRKGQGQDSPLHF	TGTGCCAGCAGCCCCCGGAAAGGACAGGGACAGGATTCACCCCTCCACTTT	TRBJ1-6	TRBV4-2	.	TRBD1
CASSEESEGFGESEQYF	TGTGCCAGCAGTGAAGAATCGGAGGGCTTCGGTGAGAGTGAGCAGTACTTC	TRBJ2-7	TRBV2	.	.
CASSLASTRGMSPLHF	TGTGCCAGCAGCTTAGCTTCAACCAGGGGGATGTCACCCCTCCACTTT	TRBJ1-6	TRBV7-6	.	TRBD1
CATKDRLMNTEAFF	TGTGCCACCAAGGACAGGCTAATGAACACTGAAGCTTTCTTT	TRBJ1-1	TRBV19	.	TRBD1
CASSPQQPGAEKEKLFF	TGTGCCAGCTCACCACAGCAACCAGGGGCGGAGAAGGAAAAACTGTTTTTT	TRBJ1-4	TRBV18	once	.
CASSKSTGDTGELFF	TGTGCCAGCAGCAAAAGTACAGGGGACACCGGGGAGCTGTTTTTT	TRBJ2-2	TRBV11-3	.	TRBD1
CASSPTERGASYEQYF	TGTGCCAGCAGCCCGACTGAGCGGGGGGCCTCCTACGAGCAGTACTTC	TRBJ2-7	TRBV7-9	.	TRBD2
CASWTGYSNQPQHF	TGTGCCAGCTGGACAGGGTATAGCAATCAGCCCCAGCATTTT	TRBJ1-5	TRBV19	.	TRBD1
CASSLDSTYGYTF	TGCGCCAGCAGCTTGGACAGCACCTATGGCTACACCTTC	TRBJ1-2	TRBV5-1	.	.
CASSLSGHEQYF	TGTGCCAGCAGTTTATCGGGCCACGAGCAGTACTTC	TRBJ2-7	TRBV27	.	.
CASSPGLPVNTEAFF	TGTGCCAGCAGTCCGGGGTTGCCAGTGAACACTGAAGCTTTCTTT	TRBJ1-1	TRBV2	.	.
CASSSLGRSSYNEQFF	TGTGCCAGCAGCTCTCTCGGTCGGAGCTCCTACAATGAGCAGTTCTTC	TRBJ2-1	TRBV7-2	.	.
CASSYSGTGLYEQYF	TGTGCCAGCAGTTACTCCGGGACAGGCCTCTACGAGCAGTACTTC	TRBJ2-7	TRBV6-5	.	TRBD1
CASTPSFLDEQFF	TGTGCCAGCACCCCTAGCTTTTTAGATGAGCAGTTCTTC	TRBJ2-1	TRBV6-5	.	.
CASSWTGYNEQFF	TGTGCCAGCAGCTGGACTGGCTACAATGAGCAGTTCTTC	TRBJ2-1	TRBV7-3	.	.